The 30 T cell receptor beta chains below all came from one sample that was sequenced in a study of T cells of healthy individuals. Each CDR3 protein gets one entry after TCRdb re-called the 5' RACE reads with MiXCR. The profile shows roughly 87,000 distinct CDR3 sequences, roughly 18% of them singletons. The receptors were sampled from a human donor in good health.

This clonotype was observed a few times. The V call is TRBV7-2, the J call TRBJ2-5; the D call may be TRBD1 or TRBD2 (6 bases each). Germline-derived CDR1 and CDR2 are SGHTA and FQGNSA. The germline V and J ends were trimmed by 5 bases and 4 bases, with 17 bases remaining between them. The CDR3 covers 15 residues. The CDR3 coding sequence is TGTGCCAGCAGCCCAAGAGGGGGGATCGGAGAGACCCAGTACTTC. Amino acids: CASSPRGGIGETQYF.

In this sample, this clonotype turned up a few times. J is TRBJ2-3 and V is TRBV29-1; D may be TRBD1 (5 bases). The CDR3 is 15 amino acids. The V gene's germline CDR1 is SQVTM and CDR2 ANQGSEA. V lost 4 bases, J lost 4 bases, and 18 bases lay in between. The CDR3 loop reads CSVAGYTASADTQYF. The CDR3, as DNA: TGCAGCGTTGCAGGGTATACCGCATCCGCAGATACGCAGTATTTT.

This clonotype showed up just a few times. The chain recombines TRBV2 with TRBJ1-5; D remains ambiguous. The CDR3 length is 14 residues. Germline-derived CDR1 and CDR2 are SNHLY and FYNNEI. V lost 5 bases and J 2 bases, leaving 10 bases between the germline ends. CDR3 protein: CASSSNRGNQPQHF. The CDR3 bases are TGTGCCAGCAGTTCAAATAGGGGCAATCAGCCCCAGCATTTT.

J is TRBJ1-5 and V is TRBV7-2; the D gene is possibly TRBD1 (5 bases). With 5 bases removed from V and 4 bases from J, the gap between germline ends came to 15 bases. CDR1 SGHTA and CDR2 FQGNSA come from the germline V gene. This CDR3 has 15 residues. CDR3 amino acids: CASSPYPGGNQPQHF. The DNA of the CDR3 is TGTGCCAGCAGCCCATACCCCGGGGGGAATCAGCCCCAGCATTTT.

Here the CDR3 DNA reads TGTGCCAGCAGTTACCCACCTCATCAGCCCCAGTATTTT. The encoded protein is CASSYPPHQPQYF. The rearrangement uses TRBV6-6 and TRBJ1-5, with D unclear. The DNA end is a closer match to TRBJ2-3, so the J assignment may be wrong. Per the germline V gene, CDR1 is MNHNY and CDR2 is SVGAGI (reference sequence). The CDR3 is 13 residues long.

This clonotype has a count of ten or more. The chain couples TRBV12-3 or TRBV12-4 to TRBJ2-4, with TRBD1 matching over 8 bases. The CDR3 consists of 15 residues. V shed 6 bases and J 4 bases; nucleotides not matched to a gene: 8. The CDR3 DNA is TGTGCCAGCAGACCCAGACAGGGGACAAAAAACATTCAGTACTTC. Residues: CASRPRQGTKNIQYF.

The V call is TRBV28, the J call TRBJ2-7, with TRBD2 matching over 9 bases. This CDR3 is 18 amino acids long. Trimming cost V 6 bases and J 6 bases; bases outside gene matches: 21. Germline V CDR1 and CDR2: MDHEN, SYDVKM. This chain's CDR3 is CASSPTGGRALYRVEQYF. CDR3 DNA: TGTGCCAGCAGCCCCACCGGCGGGAGGGCCTTGTACCGGGTCGAGCAGTACTTC.

The sample holds many counts of this clonotype. The V call is TRBV20-1, the J call TRBJ2-5, with a weak D call TRBD1 (5 bases). This CDR3 has 14 residues. Germline V lookup: CDR1 DFQATT, CDR2 SNEGSKA (reference sequence). Trimming shortened V by 1 base and J by 2 bases, and 11 bases separated the two germline ends. DNA for the CDR3: TGCAGTGCTAGAGCCACGACAGTTCAAGAGACCCAGTACTTC. It is translated as CSARATTVQETQYF.

This clonotype turned up a few times. The chain joins TRBV6-5 to TRBJ1-2; D not resolved. Germline CDR1 MNHEY, CDR2 SVGAGI. V was pared by 5 bases and J by 2 bases, with 15 bases between. The CDR3 runs to 15 residues. DNA of the CDR3: TGTGCCAGCAGTGATACGAGGGCCGGGAACTATGGCTACACCTTC. Its protein product is CASSDTRAGNYGYTF.

The CDR3 DNA reads as TGTGCCAGCAGGGAAGTAGCGGGGTTCACAGATACGCAGTATTTT. This encodes CASREVAGFTDTQYF. The rearrangement uses TRBV7-2 and TRBJ2-3, with TRBD2 identical over 8 bases. The CDR3 covers 15 residues. Looked up from germline, CDR1 is SGHTA and CDR2 is FQGNSA. V was clipped by 6 bases and J by 2 bases; unmatched bases: 7. Variable domain in full (rest from reference TRBV7-2 and TRBJ2-3): GAGVSQSPSNKVTEKGKDVELRCDPISGHTALYWYRQSLGQGLEFLIYFQGNSAPDKSGLPSDRFSAERTGGSVSTLTIQRTQQEDSAVYLCASREVAGFTDTQYFGPGTRLTVL.

A word on this clonotype: Possible read error: a much larger clone is one base away. V and J are TRBV6-2 or TRBV6-3 and TRBJ2-1; TRBD1 is a possible D gene (5 bases). This CDR3 is 17 amino acids long. Trimming pared 0 bases from V and 8 bases from J, leaving 20 bases between. CDR1 MNHEY and CDR2 SVGEGT come from the germline V gene. The CDR3 sequence is CASSYSSRALNPHEQFF. The CDR3 DNA reads as TGTGCCAGCAGTTACTCCTCCAGGGCACTTAACCCCCATGAGCAGTTCTTC.

The chain links TRBV7-8 to TRBJ2-5; D is unresolved. The CDR3 length is 11 residues. Trimming took 2 bases from V and 9 from J, leaving 7 bases between them. The germline gives CDR1 SGHVS, CDR2 FQNEAQ. The chain's CDR3 is CASSLSQAQYF. The CDR3 DNA reads as TGTGCCAGCAGCTTAAGCCAGGCCCAGTACTTC.

In this sample, this clonotype turned up many times. The CDR3 DNA reads TGTGCCAGCAGTGGGTGGGAGCTGTTTTTT. It encodes CASSGWELFF. The rearrangement links TRBV7-9 to TRBJ2-2; D ambiguous. Trimming cost V 6 bases and J 9 bases, with 5 bases left between them. This CDR3 has 10 residues. Germline CDR1 and CDR2: SEHNR and FQNEAQ (reference sequence).

This clonotype was detected ten times or more. J is TRBJ2-3 and V is TRBV15, with 13 positions matching TRBD2. This CDR3 has 18 residues. Germline trimming cut 1 base from V and 1 base from J; bases unmatched to any gene: 5. The germline CDR1 and CDR2 sequences are LNHNV and YYDKDF (reference sequence). CDR3 residues: CATSRGTSGRAGTDTQYF. CDR3 nucleotides: TGTGCCACCAGCAGAGGAACTAGCGGGAGGGCGGGCACAGATACGCAGTATTTT.

There are a few counts of this clonotype. The chain joins TRBV6-6 to TRBJ2-5; D unclear. CDR1 is MNHNY, CDR2 SVGAGI, per germline (reference sequence). Trimming stripped 5 bases from V and 2 bases from J, with 6 bases between. The CDR3 consists of 12 residues. In DNA, the CDR3 is TGTGCCAGCAGTCCACAACAAGAGACCCAGTACTTC. It specifies CASSPQQETQYF.

This clonotype was counted only a few times. The V call is TRBV3-1, the J call TRBJ1-1, with TRBD1 matching over 7 bases. CDR3 length: 16 amino acids. J was trimmed by 2 bases and V by 3 bases; bases with no gene match: 9. The germline V gene has CDR1 LGHDT and CDR2 YNNKEL (reference sequence). The CDR3 region is CASSQPTGARNTEAFF. The CDR3 DNA is TGTGCCAGCAGCCAGCCCACAGGGGCGCGCAACACTGAAGCTTTCTTT.

This chain connects TRBV6-2 or TRBV6-3 to TRBJ2-1; maybe TRBD1 (6 bases). CDR3 length equals 17 residues. The V and J ends lost 2 bases and 5 bases respectively, with 19 bases between them. In germline, CDR1 is MNHEY, CDR2 SVGEGT. Written as DNA, the CDR3 is TGTGCCAGCAGTTACAGGCCAGGCCAGGGGTTTAACAATGAGCAGTTCTTC. Its translation: CASSYRPGQGFNNEQFF.

There are many counts of this clonotype. V usage is TRBV9 and J usage is TRBJ2-1; D perhaps matches TRBD2 (6 bases). The germline gives CDR1 SGDLS, CDR2 YYNGEE. The ends were cut back, 4 bases at V and 7 bases at J, with 12 bases in the middle. CDR3 length equals 13 residues. The CDR3 nucleotides read TGTGCCAGCAGCTATCGACTAGGAAATGAGCAGTTCTTC. This encodes CASSYRLGNEQFF.

The rearrangement joins TRBV6-6 to TRBJ1-5; D unresolved. The germline V and J ends were trimmed by 5 bases and 1 base, with 3 bases remaining between them. The CDR3 totals 12 residues. Per the germline V gene, CDR1 is MNHNY and CDR2 is SVGAGI (reference sequence). The CDR3 nucleotides are TGTGCCAGCAGTGGCAGCAATCAGCCCCAGCATTTT. It codes for CASSGSNQPQHF.

This clonotype was counted many times. The gene calls are TRBV7-2 and TRBJ2-3; 10 positions match TRBD2. This CDR3 comprises 12 residues. Germline CDR1 and CDR2: SGHTA and FQGNSA. After removal of 1 base from V and 11 bases from J, the junction contained 0 bases not matched to a gene. CDR3 coding DNA: TGTGCCAGCAGCTTAGTAGCGGGGGGGCAGTATTTT. Protein product: CASSLVAGGQYF.

There are a few counts of this clonotype. This chain joins TRBV5-5 and TRBJ2-7; 7 bases are a match to TRBD1. Germline V CDR1 and CDR2: SGHKS, YYEKEE (reference sequence). This CDR3 contains 16 residues. Losses at the gene ends were 1 base for V and 2 bases for J; bases not matched to a gene: 9. Here the CDR3 reads CASSLFGTVNTYEQYF. DNA for the CDR3: TGTGCCAGCAGCTTGTTCGGGACAGTTAATACCTACGAGCAGTACTTC.

This clonotype was counted many times. This sequence joins TRBV7-2 and TRBJ2-4; D remains unclear. The CDR3 consists of 16 residues. V gave up 2 bases and J gave up 1 base, with 12 bases separating them. Germline CDR1 and CDR2: SGHTA and FQGNSA. The CDR3 DNA reads as TGTGCCAGCAGCTTAAAAGGGTCTTTGGCCAAAAACATTCAGTACTTC. It yields the protein CASSLKGSLAKNIQYF.

Comment on this clonotype: A read error may account for a junction end that differs from germline. The chain couples TRBV5-4 to TRBJ2-5; TRBD2 aligns across 9 bases. The CDR3 is 17 amino acids. Germline values: CDR1 SGHNT, CDR2 YYREEE (reference sequence). In DNA, the CDR3 is TGTGCCAGCAGTTTGGAAACCGGGACTAGCTCGTTGGGGACCCAGTACTTC. Its protein is CASSLETGTSSLGTQYF.

This clonotype was seen a handful of times. The gene calls are TRBV28 and TRBJ2-5; D possibly corresponds to TRBD2 (6 bases). This CDR3 region has 13 residues. The germline CDR1 and CDR2 sequences are MDHEN and SYDVKM. Trimming cost V 11 bases and J 2 bases, with 15 bases left between them. The CDR3 here is CAAVGSGQETQYF. The CDR3 region has the DNA TGTGCCGCCGTGGGTAGCGGACAAGAGACCCAGTACTTC.

This chain joins TRBV7-3 and TRBJ2-2; D remains unclear. The CDR3 length is 14 residues. Germline CDR1 reads SGHTA; CDR2 reads FQGTGA. The V gene lost 5 bases and the J gene lost 2 bases, with 9 bases spanning the gap. The CDR3, as DNA: TGTGCCAGCAGCCCTACTCTTAACACCGGGGAGCTGTTTTTT. Translating it yields CASSPTLNTGELFF.

This sequence joins TRBV21-1 and TRBJ1-1. TRBV21-1 is termed a pseudogene. The CDR3 totals 15 residues. The CDR3 loop is CASSKVLGGNTEAFF. The CDR3 DNA sequence: TGTGCCAGCAGCAAAGTACTAGGAGGGAACACTGAAGCTTTCTTT.

The CDR3 reads CASSYLGDTQYF. The DNA of the CDR3 is TGTGCCAGCAGTTACTTGGGCGATACGCAGTATTTT. This sequence joins TRBV6-2 or TRBV6-3 and TRBJ2-3; no firm D call. Trimming took off 1 base at V and 6 bases at J, with 5 bases between the two ends. This CDR3 has 12 amino acids. Germline lookup yields CDR1 MNHEY and CDR2 SVGEGT.

About this clonotype: Just one base apart from a much larger clone, this may be a read error. The rearrangement joins TRBV28 to TRBJ2-5; D call uncertain. CDR1 and CDR2 (germline): MDHEN, SYDVKM. The V end was cut by 4 bases, the J end by 1 base, with 10 bases between. The CDR3 spans 14 residues. This CDR3 is CASSSVISQETQYF. CDR3 in DNA: TGTGCCAGCAGTTCAGTGATCAGCCAAGAGACCCAGTACTTC.

There are many counts of this clonotype. Mismatch with germline at one junction end may stem from a read error. The rearrangement joins TRBV11-1 to TRBJ2-1, with 13 positions matching TRBD2. The CDR3 covers 16 residues. Looked up from germline, CDR1 is SGHAT and CDR2 is FQDESV (reference sequence). In DNA, the CDR3 is TGTGCCAGCAGCTATACTAGCGGGGGGGCCAGTCCTGAGCAGTCCTTC. This encodes CASSYTSGGASPEQSF.

In its sample, this clonotype was seen a few times. The chain links TRBV5-6 to TRBJ1-1; D remains ambiguous. The CDR3 spans 14 residues. The V and J ends lost 4 bases and 1 base respectively, with 11 bases between them. Germline CDR1 is SGHDT and CDR2 is YYEEEE. CDR3 coding DNA: TGTGCCAGCAGCCGACGGATGGGGAACACTGAAGCTTTCTTT. It translates to CASSRRMGNTEAFF. Filled out from reference TRBV5-6 and TRBJ1-1, the complete variable domain reads DAGVTQSPTHLIKTRGQQVTLRCSPKSGHDTVSWYQQALGQGPQFIFQYYEEEERQRGNFPDRFSGHQFPNYSSELNVNALLLGDSALYLCASSRRMGNTEAFFGQGTRLTVV.